A single sample is the source of the 22 T cell receptor beta chains below, sequenced in a study of blood T cell repertoires in COVID-19. Only in-frame clones appear in the TCRdb table, and some are missing; sequencing was by immunoSEQ multiplex PCR. The sample holds about 360,000 clones, approximately 85% seen once. Sequenced input: PBMCs or T cells enriched from blood (not recorded which). Receptors were obtained from a woman between 35 and 50 years old with acute COVID-19.

J is TRBJ1-1 and V is TRBV19; 12 nucleotides align to TRBD1. V lost 4 bases and J lost 4; bases outside the gene matches: 10. The V gene's germline CDR1 is LNHDA and CDR2 SQIVND (reference sequence). The CDR3 is 17 amino acids. CDR3: CASSTTGQGAYVTEAFF. CDR3 bases: TGTGCCAGTAGTACCACGGGACAGGGGGCGTACGTCACTGAAGCTTTCTTT.

This clone was observed once. The rearrangement uses TRBV5-1 and TRBJ1-1, with D maybe TRBD1 (5 bases). The V end lost 3 bases, the J end lost 2 bases, and 11 bases lay between the germline ends. The CDR3 is 14 residues long. Germline lookup yields CDR1 SGHRS and CDR2 YFSETQ. CDR3 residues: CASSSQGENTEAFF. CDR3 nucleotides: TGCGCCAGCAGCTCCCAGGGTGAAAACACTGAAGCTTTCTTT.

The gene calls are TRBV10-1 and TRBJ1-5, with D perhaps TRBD1 (6 bases). V was shortened by 6 bases and J by 0 bases, with 18 bases between the two germline ends. The CDR3 runs 17 residues. CDR1 is WNHNN, CDR2 SYGVQD, per germline (reference sequence). CDR3 residues: CASSSYDRRYSNQPQHF. For the CDR3, the DNA is TGCGCCAGCAGCTCCTACGACAGGAGATATAGCAATCAGCCCCAGCATTTT.

The gene calls are TRBV19 and TRBJ2-3; 8 bases are shared with TRBD1. Germline V gives CDR1 LNHDA, CDR2 SQIVND (reference sequence). This CDR3 contains 13 residues. Unmatched junction bases numbered 5, after V lost 11 bases and J lost 1 base. CDR3 bases: TGTGCCCGACAGGGGCAGGGCACAGATACGCAGTATTTT. Its protein is CARQGQGTDTQYF.

This clone was seen only once. The V call is TRBV12-2, the J call TRBJ1-6. TRBV12-2 is a pseudogene. The CDR3 has 13 amino acids. The CDR3: CARRGPKNSPLHF. The CDR3 nucleotides are TGTGCAAGGCGGGGACCGAAAAATTCACCCCTCCACTTT.

The V call is TRBV7-8, the J call TRBJ2-3; tentatively, D is TRBD1 (6 bases). The germline V gene encodes CDR1 SGHVS and CDR2 FQNEAQ. Trimming took 5 bases from V and 1 from J, leaving 10 bases between them. CDR3 length: 14 amino acids. The CDR3 coding sequence is TGTGCCAGCAGCCCACGGACAGGCACAGATACGCAGTATTTT. Protein sequence: CASSPRTGTDTQYF.

The genes are TRBV18 and TRBJ2-3, with a possible D match to TRBD1 (5 bases). The CDR3 has 13 amino acids. CDR1 and CDR2 (germline): KGHSH, LQKENI. V was pared by 3 bases and J by 6 bases, with 10 bases between. The CDR3 here is CASSPHPGDTQYF. CDR3 DNA sequence: TGTGCCAGCTCACCGCATCCAGGGGATACGCAGTATTTT.

The chain has TRBV5-1 and TRBJ2-7; no reliable D call. Trimming took 3 bases from V and 0 from J, leaving 10 bases between them. This CDR3 comprises 14 residues. Germline V gives CDR1 SGHRS, CDR2 YFSETQ. The CDR3 region is CASSSNAGSYEQYF. CDR3 DNA: TGCGCCAGCAGCTCTAATGCAGGCTCCTACGAGCAGTACTTC.

This chain joins TRBV10-3 and TRBJ1-1; D gene uncertain. The CDR3 length is 13 residues. Deletions cut 0 bases from V and 6 bases from J, with 8 bases between. CDR1 and CDR2 from the germline V gene are ENHRY and SYGVKD. The CDR3 sequence is CAISESLEAEAFF. The CDR3 DNA reads TGTGCCATCAGTGAGTCGCTGGAGGCTGAAGCTTTCTTT.

The V gene is TRBV5-4, the J gene TRBJ2-7, with 9 positions matching TRBD1. Trimming at V came to 4 bases and at J to 6 bases, leaving 11 bases not matched to a gene. The germline V gene encodes CDR1 SGHNT and CDR2 YYREEE (reference sequence). The CDR3 spans 15 residues. CDR3 amino acids: CASSQSDRGTFEQYF. CDR3 coding DNA: TGTGCCAGCAGCCAATCCGACAGGGGGACTTTCGAGCAGTACTTC.

V usage is TRBV14 and J usage is TRBJ1-2; D may be TRBD1 (5 bases). CDR1 is SGHDN, CDR2 FVKESK, per germline. Trimming pared 3 bases from V and 8 bases from J, leaving 10 bases between. CDR3 length: 12 residues. The CDR3 nucleotides read TGTGCCAGCAGCCAGACCCGGGGGGGCTACACCTTC. Translating it yields CASSQTRGGYTF.

The chain joins TRBV11-2 to TRBJ2-3, with 10 bases matching TRBD2. The ends lost 1 base at V and 3 bases at J; junction bases unmatched: 4. The CDR3 contains 16 residues. The germline V gene encodes CDR1 SGHAT and CDR2 FQNNGV. The CDR3 DNA follows: TGTGCCAGCAGCTTAGGACAGCGGGGGGGGACAGATACGCAGTATTTT. It yields the protein CASSLGQRGGTDTQYF. Drawing the rest from reference TRBV11-2 and TRBJ2-3, the complete variable domain is EAGVAQSPRYKIIEKRQSVAFWCNPISGHATLYWYQQILGQGPKLLIQFQNNGVVDDSQLPKDRFSAERLKGVDSTLKIQPAKLEDSAVYLCASSLGQRGGTDTQYFGPGTRLTVL.

The chain joins TRBV11-2 to TRBJ1-3; 10 nucleotides match TRBD1. This CDR3 comprises 14 residues. CDR1 and CDR2 from the germline V gene are SGHAT and FQNNGV. V dropped 5 bases and J dropped 7; count of bases not matched to a gene: 5. The CDR3 loop is CASSLDRGPNTIYF. The CDR3 DNA is TGTGCCAGCAGCCTCGACAGGGGGCCGAACACCATATATTTT. Full variable domain (remainder filled in from reference TRBV11-2 and TRBJ1-3): EAGVAQSPRYKIIEKRQSVAFWCNPISGHATLYWYQQILGQGPKLLIQFQNNGVVDDSQLPKDRFSAERLKGVDSTLKIQPAKLEDSAVYLCASSLDRGPNTIYFGEGSWLTVV.

This chain uses TRBV19 with TRBJ2-2; maybe TRBD1 (6 bases). The CDR3 is 18 residues long. V lost 2 bases, J lost 7 bases, and 23 bases lay in between. The V gene's germline CDR1 is LNHDA and CDR2 SQIVND (reference sequence). In nucleotides, the CDR3 is TGTGCCAGTAGTATATGGTCCCGCGGCAGGGGAATGATCGGGGAGCTGTTTTTT. As protein: CASSIWSRGRGMIGELFF.

The chain has TRBV5-1 and TRBJ2-1; D is perhaps TRBD1 (6 bases). Germline V gene lookup returns CDR1 SGHRS and CDR2 YFSETQ. Trimming removed 4 bases from V and 4 bases from J, with 9 bases in between. The CDR3 consists of 13 residues. CDR3 coding DNA: TGCGCCAGCAGCCAGACAGGTTACAATGAGCAGTTCTTC. Translated: CASSQTGYNEQFF.

The chain is built from TRBV6-5 and TRBJ1-2; perhaps TRBD1 as D (5 bases). V was pared by 2 bases and J by 5 bases, with 9 bases between. Germline CDR1 reads MNHEY; CDR2 reads SVGAGI. This CDR3 contains 13 residues. CDR3 sequence reads: CASSYGGGYGYTF. CDR3 coding DNA: TGTGCCAGCAGTTACGGGGGAGGGTATGGCTACACCTTC.

This clone was recorded only once. This sequence joins TRBV2 and TRBJ2-2; 13 positions agree with TRBD2. This CDR3 is 14 amino acids long. Per germline, CDR1 SNHLY and CDR2 FYNNEI. V was pared by 8 bases and J by 7 bases, with 4 bases of the junction left unmatched. The DNA for the CDR3 is TGTGCCAGCTCGACTAGCGGGGGGAACGGGGAGCTGTTTTTT. It is translated as CASSTSGGNGELFF.

The chain recombines TRBV19 with TRBJ2-6; D remains ambiguous. Germline CDR1 and CDR2: LNHDA and SQIVND (reference sequence). Deletions cut 0 bases from V and 0 bases from J, with 9 bases between. The CDR3 sequence is 17 residues long. CDR3 sequence: CASSIDSRNSGANVLTF. DNA of the CDR3: TGTGCCAGTAGTATAGACTCGAGAAACTCTGGGGCCAACGTCCTGACTTTC. The entire variable domain, with the rest obtained from reference TRBV19 and TRBJ2-6, is as follows: DGGITQSPKYLFRKEGQNVTLSCEQNLNHDAMYWYRQDPGQGLRLIYYSQIVNDFQKGDIAEGYSVSREKKESFPLTVTSAQKNPTAFYLCASSIDSRNSGANVLTFGAGSRLTVL.

The rearrangement joins TRBV9 to TRBJ1-2, with 8 bases fitting TRBD1. Looked up from germline, CDR1 is SGDLS and CDR2 is YYNGEE. With 3 bases clipped from V and 6 bases from J, the junction kept 4 bases outside the gene matches. The CDR3 loop spans 13 amino acids. The CDR3, as DNA: TGTGCCAGCAGCGCCCAGGGGGCACATGGCTACACCTTC. Amino acids: CASSAQGAHGYTF.

The chain uses TRBV7-6 and TRBJ2-7; perhaps TRBD2 as D (6 bases). V lost 2 bases and J 2 bases, leaving 13 bases between the germline ends. This CDR3 contains 15 residues. CDR1 is SGHVS and CDR2 is FNYEAQ in the germline V gene. The CDR3 reads CASSLRLEGTYEQYF. The CDR3, as DNA: TGTGCCAGCAGCTTAAGACTAGAAGGGACCTACGAGCAGTACTTC.

The chain links TRBV9 to TRBJ2-5; 11 bases are a match to TRBD2. Germline V lookup: CDR1 SGDLS, CDR2 YYNGEE. The V and J ends lost 0 bases and 4 bases, in that order; junction bases with no gene match: 2. The CDR3 spans 15 residues. The DNA of the CDR3 is TGTGCCAGCAGCGTAGGTAGCGGGGGGGGAGAGACCCAGTACTTC. It encodes CASSVGSGGGETQYF. Supplemented by reference TRBV9 and TRBJ2-5, the full variable domain reads DSGVTQTPKHLITATGQRVTLRCSPRSGDLSVYWYQQSLDQGLQFLIQYYNGEERAKGNILERFSAQQFPDLHSELNLSSLELGDSALYFCASSVGSGGGETQYFGPGTRLLVL.

V usage is TRBV4-1 and J usage is TRBJ2-2; 14 bases agree with TRBD2. V shed 3 bases, J shed 4 bases, and the junction held 7 bases outside the gene matches. Germline CDR1 and CDR2: MGHRA and YSYEKL. The CDR3 extends over 18 amino acids. CDR3 sequence (DNA): TGCGCCAGCAGCCAGGAGACTAGCGGGGGGGCGGTCACCGGGGAGCTGTTTTTT. Its translation: CASSQETSGGAVTGELFF.